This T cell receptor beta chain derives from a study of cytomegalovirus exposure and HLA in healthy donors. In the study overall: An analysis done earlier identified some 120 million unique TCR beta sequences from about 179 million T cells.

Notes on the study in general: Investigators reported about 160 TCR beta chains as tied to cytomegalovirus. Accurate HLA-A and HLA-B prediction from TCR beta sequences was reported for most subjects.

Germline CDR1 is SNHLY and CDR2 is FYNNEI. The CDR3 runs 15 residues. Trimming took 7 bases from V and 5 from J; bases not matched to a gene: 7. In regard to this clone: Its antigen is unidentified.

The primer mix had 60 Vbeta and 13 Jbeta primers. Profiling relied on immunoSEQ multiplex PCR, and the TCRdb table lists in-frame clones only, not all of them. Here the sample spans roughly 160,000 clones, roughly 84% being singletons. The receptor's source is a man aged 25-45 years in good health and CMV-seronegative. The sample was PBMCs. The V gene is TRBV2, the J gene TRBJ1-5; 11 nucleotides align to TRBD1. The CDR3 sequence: CASNTDRGRHQPQHF. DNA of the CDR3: TGTGCCAGCAACACGGACAGGGGGCGGCATCAGCCCCAGCATTTT. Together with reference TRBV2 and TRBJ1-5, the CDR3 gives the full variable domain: EPEVTQTPSHQVTQMGQEVILRCVPISNHLYFYWYRQILGQKVEFLVSFYNNEISEKSEIFDDQFSVERPDGSNFTLKIRSTKLEDSAMYFCASNTDRGRHQPQHFGDGTRLSIL.